The sample holds a few counts of the clone carrying this TCR beta chain. The antigen remains undetermined. This specimen comes from a study of cytomegalovirus exposure and HLA in healthy donors. Germline loops: CDR1 SGHTA, CDR2 FQGNSA. This CDR3 region has 14 residues. Trimming took off 5 bases at V and 7 bases at J, with 14 bases between the two ends. Study-wide points: Serostatus for CMV was the only available immune exposure information. In a later analysis, HLA-associated beta chains showed higher expansion and lower generation probabilities than comparable chains. With later analysis, a missense DCLRE1C variant became linked to TCR beta V- and J-gene trimming.

The primer mix had 60 Vbeta and 13 Jbeta primers. Assay used: immunoSEQ multiplex PCR; TCRdb lists only in-frame clones, some missing. The sample lists around 130,000 clones, more than 8% occurring once. V is TRBV7-2 and J is TRBJ2-2; TRBD2 is a possible D gene (5 bases). The sequencing sample was made of PBMCs. This TCR was sampled from a man aged 40-50 years in good health and CMV-seronegative. CDR3 region: CASSTAALFGELFF. The DNA for the CDR3 is TGTGCCAGCAGCACAGCGGCTTTGTTCGGGGAGCTGTTTTTT.